The subject of this entry is one TCR beta chain. Residents of around 24 US areas, aged about 18 to 95 years, made up the participants. Germline CDR1 DFQATT, CDR2 SNEGSKA (reference sequence). This CDR3 has 11 residues. V lost 6 bases, J lost 6 bases, and 4 bases stayed unmatched. This sample stems from a study of blood T cell repertoires in COVID-19. Using immunoSEQ multiplex PCR, the repertoire was profiled, and TCRdb retains in-frame clones only, with some absent. The table has under 300,000 clones, approximately 91% seen once; the top ten hold about 2.1%. The receptor was isolated from a woman aged 40 to 50 with acute COVID-19. The chain recombines TRBV20-1 with TRBJ2-7, with 8 bases aligning to TRBD1. Source material: PBMCs or T cells enriched from blood (not recorded which). CDR3 region: CSADTGGEQYF. The CDR3 coding sequence is TGCAGTGCAGACACAGGGGGCGAGCAGTACTTC.